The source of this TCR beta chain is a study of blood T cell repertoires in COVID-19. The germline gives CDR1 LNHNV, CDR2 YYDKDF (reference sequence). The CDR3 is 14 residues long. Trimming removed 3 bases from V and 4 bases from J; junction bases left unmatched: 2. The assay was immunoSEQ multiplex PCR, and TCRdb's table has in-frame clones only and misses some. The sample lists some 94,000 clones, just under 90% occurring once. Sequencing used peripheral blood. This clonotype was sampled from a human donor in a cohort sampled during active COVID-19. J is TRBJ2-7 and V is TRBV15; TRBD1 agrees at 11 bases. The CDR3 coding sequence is TGTGCCACCAGCAGGGACAGGGGGCGGTACGAGCAGTACTTC. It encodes CATSRDRGRYEQYF.